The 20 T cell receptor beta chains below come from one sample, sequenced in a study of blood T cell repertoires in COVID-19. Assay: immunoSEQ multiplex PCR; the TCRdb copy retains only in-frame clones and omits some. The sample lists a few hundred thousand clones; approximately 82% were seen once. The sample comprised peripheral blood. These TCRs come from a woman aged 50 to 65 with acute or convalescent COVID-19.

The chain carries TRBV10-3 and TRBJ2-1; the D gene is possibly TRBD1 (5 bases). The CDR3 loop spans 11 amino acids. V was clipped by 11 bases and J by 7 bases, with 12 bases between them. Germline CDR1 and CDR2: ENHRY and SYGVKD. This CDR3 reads CAPGPGNEQFF. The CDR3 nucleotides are TGTGCCCCCGGCCCAGGGAATGAGCAGTTCTTC.

For the CDR3, the DNA is TGTGCCTGGAGTTTCGCTAGCGGGGGGTACCAAGAGACCCAGTACTTC. Protein product: CAWSFASGGYQETQYF. J is TRBJ2-5 and V is TRBV30, with 11 bases that match TRBD2. In germline, CDR1 is GTSNPN, CDR2 SVGIG (reference sequence). The V segment lost 2 bases and the J segment 0 bases; nucleotides outside the gene matches: 5. CDR3 size: 16 residues.

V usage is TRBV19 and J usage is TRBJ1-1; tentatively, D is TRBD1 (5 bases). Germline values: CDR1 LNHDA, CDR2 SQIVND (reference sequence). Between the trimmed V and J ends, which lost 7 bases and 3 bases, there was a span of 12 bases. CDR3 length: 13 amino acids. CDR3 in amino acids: CASTKDTDTEAFF. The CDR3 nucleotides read TGTGCCAGTACCAAGGACACGGACACTGAAGCTTTCTTT.

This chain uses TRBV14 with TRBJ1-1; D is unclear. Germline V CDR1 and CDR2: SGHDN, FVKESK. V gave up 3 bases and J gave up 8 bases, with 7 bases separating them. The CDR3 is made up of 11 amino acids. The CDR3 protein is CASSHGREAFF. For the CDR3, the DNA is TGTGCCAGCAGCCATGGCAGGGAAGCTTTCTTT.

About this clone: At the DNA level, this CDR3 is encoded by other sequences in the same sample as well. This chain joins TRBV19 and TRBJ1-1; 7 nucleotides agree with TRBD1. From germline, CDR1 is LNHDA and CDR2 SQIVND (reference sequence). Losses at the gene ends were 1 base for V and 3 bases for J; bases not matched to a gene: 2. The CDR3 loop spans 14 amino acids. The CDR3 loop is CASSIGRGDTEAFF. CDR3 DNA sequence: TGTGCCAGTAGTATAGGCAGGGGGGACACTGAAGCTTTCTTT.

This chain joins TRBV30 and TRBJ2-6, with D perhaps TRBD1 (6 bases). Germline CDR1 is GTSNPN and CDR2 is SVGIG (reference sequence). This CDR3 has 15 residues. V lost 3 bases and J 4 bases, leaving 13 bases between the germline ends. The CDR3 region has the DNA TGTGCCTGGAGGCTTACAGGGAGAGGGGCCAACGTCCTGACTTTC. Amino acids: CAWRLTGRGANVLTF.

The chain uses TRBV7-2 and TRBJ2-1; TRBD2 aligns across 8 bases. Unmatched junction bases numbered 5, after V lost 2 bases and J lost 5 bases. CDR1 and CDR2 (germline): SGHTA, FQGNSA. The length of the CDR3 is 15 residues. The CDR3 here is CASSLSLAVNNEQFF. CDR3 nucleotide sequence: TGTGCCAGCAGCTTATCACTAGCGGTAAACAATGAGCAGTTCTTC.

The CDR3 DNA sequence: TGTGCCAGCAGCCCCCAGGGGGAAAAACTGTTTTTT. Translation gives CASSPQGEKLFF. The chain is built from TRBV7-9 and TRBJ1-4; D is perhaps TRBD1 (6 bases). The V and J ends lost 5 bases and 8 bases respectively, with 9 bases between them. This CDR3 comprises 12 residues. Germline CDR1 SEHNR, CDR2 FQNEAQ (reference sequence).

CDR3 coding DNA: TGTGCCAGCACCCATGGGGGGGCCCTCGGGCCCCTCCACTTT. Translating it yields CASTHGGALGPLHF. This sequence joins TRBV11-2 and TRBJ1-6; weak D call: TRBD1 (6 bases). Per the germline V gene, CDR1 is SGHAT and CDR2 is FQNNGV. The CDR3 consists of 14 residues. V lost 7 bases and J 13 bases, leaving 20 bases between the germline ends.

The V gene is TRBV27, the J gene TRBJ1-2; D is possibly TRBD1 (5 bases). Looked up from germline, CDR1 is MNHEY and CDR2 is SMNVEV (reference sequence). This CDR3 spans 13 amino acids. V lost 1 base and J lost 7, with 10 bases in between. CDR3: CASSLYGASGYTF. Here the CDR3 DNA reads TGTGCCAGCAGTTTATATGGGGCCTCTGGCTACACCTTC.

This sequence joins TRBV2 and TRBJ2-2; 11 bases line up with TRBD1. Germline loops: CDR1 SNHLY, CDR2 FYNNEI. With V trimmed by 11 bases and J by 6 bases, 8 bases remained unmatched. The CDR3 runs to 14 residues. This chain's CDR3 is CAYSRDRGAGELFF. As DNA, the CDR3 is TGTGCCTACAGCAGGGACAGGGGGGCCGGGGAGCTGTTTTTT.

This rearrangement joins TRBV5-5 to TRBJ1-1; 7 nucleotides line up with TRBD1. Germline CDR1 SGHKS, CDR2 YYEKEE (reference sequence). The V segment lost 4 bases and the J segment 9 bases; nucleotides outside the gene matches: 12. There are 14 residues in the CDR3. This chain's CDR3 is CASSLLGPGGKAFF. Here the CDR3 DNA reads TGTGCCAGCAGCCTCCTAGGACCAGGGGGTAAAGCTTTCTTT.

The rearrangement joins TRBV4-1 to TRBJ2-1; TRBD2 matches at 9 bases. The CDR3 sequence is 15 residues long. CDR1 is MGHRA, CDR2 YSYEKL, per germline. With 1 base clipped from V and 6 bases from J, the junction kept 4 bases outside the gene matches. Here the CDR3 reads CASSQGRGGPNEQFF. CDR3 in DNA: TGCGCCAGCAGCCAAGGGCGGGGGGGCCCCAATGAGCAGTTCTTC.

The CDR3 loop reads CASGQAGNYGYTF. The CDR3 DNA follows: TGTGCTAGTGGCCAGGCAGGGAACTATGGCTACACCTTC. The J gene is TRBJ1-2, the V gene TRBV12-5; D may be TRBD1 (5 bases). Germline CDR1 LGHNT, CDR2 FRNRAP. V was shortened by 6 bases and J by 2 bases, with 10 bases between the two germline ends. CDR3 length: 13 residues.

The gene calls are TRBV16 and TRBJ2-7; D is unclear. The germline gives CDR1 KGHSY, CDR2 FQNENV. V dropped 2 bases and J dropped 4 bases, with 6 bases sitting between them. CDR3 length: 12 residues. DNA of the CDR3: TGTGCCAGCAGCCAAGGGCTGTACGAGCAGTACTTC. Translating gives CASSQGLYEQYF.

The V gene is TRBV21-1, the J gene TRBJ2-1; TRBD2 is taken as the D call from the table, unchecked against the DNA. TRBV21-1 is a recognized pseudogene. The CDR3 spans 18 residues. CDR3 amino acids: CASSKHREGSGTYNEQFF. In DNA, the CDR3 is TGTGCCAGCAGCAAACACAGGGAGGGTAGTGGTACCTACAATGAGCAGTTCTTC.

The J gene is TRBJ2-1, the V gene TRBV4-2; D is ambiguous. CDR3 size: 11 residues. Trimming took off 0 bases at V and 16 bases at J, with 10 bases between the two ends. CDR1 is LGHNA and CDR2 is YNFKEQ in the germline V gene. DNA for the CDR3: TGTGCCAGCAGCCAAGAGCGAATTGCTTTCTTC. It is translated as CASSQERIAFF.

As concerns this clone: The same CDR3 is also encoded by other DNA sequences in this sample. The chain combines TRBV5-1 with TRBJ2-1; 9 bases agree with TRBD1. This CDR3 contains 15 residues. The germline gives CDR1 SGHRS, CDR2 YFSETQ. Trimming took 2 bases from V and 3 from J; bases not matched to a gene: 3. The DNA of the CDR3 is TGCGCCAGCAGCTTAGGGACAGGGAGCTACAATGAGCAGTTCTTC. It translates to CASSLGTGSYNEQFF.

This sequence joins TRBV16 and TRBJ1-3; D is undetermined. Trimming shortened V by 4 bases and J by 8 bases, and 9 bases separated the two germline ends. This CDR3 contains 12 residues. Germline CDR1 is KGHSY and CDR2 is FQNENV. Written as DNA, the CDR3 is TGTGCCAGCAGCCCCCAGGTTGACACCATATATTTT. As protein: CASSPQVDTIYF.

In nucleotides, the CDR3 is TGTGCCAGCAGTTTTCAGGGAGGAGCTTTCTTT. Its translation is CASSFQGGAFF. The chain carries TRBV7-9 and TRBJ1-1; a possible D gene is TRBD1 (5 bases). Per germline, CDR1 SEHNR and CDR2 FQNEAQ (reference sequence). With 6 bases removed from V and 10 bases from J, the gap between germline ends came to 12 bases. The CDR3 runs to 11 residues.